The rows below give T cell receptor beta chains drawn from one sample of a study of response to subunit inactivated influenza vaccine. From the RT-PCR reads, TCRdb called clonotypes with MiXCR, one entry per CDR3 protein. The sample shows 150,000 to 200,000 distinct CDR3 sequences, about a tenth of them seen only once. This material consisted of non-naive T cells sorted from PBMCs, taken roughly 46 days after vaccination. The receptors stem from a man aged 45-60 years who received an inactivated influenza vaccine. CDR3s include the opening cysteine and the closing phenylalanine or tryptophan. A D gene is named only where the DNA matches it firmly. Clone size, where shown, is once, few, many, or a class for clones that have expanded.

DNA: TGTGCCAGCAGCCAAGGACAGGGGGCGCGGTATGGCTACACCTTC
CDR3: CASSQGQGARYGYTF
size: few
V: TRBV3-1
D: TRBD1
J: TRBJ1-2

DNA: TGTGCCAGCAGTTTAGCCAGGGTGGACTACGAGCAGTACTTC
CDR3: CASSLARVDYEQYF
size: many
V: TRBV12-3/TRBV12-4
D: NA
J: TRBJ2-7

DNA: TGTGCCAGCACCCTGCCGGGACAGGGGAACACTGAAGCTTTCTTT
CDR3: CASTLPGQGNTEAFF
size: few
V: TRBV6-1
D: TRBD1
J: TRBJ1-1

DNA: TGTGCCACCAGCGAGTGGGGACTAGGTCCCGGGGAGCTGTTTTTT
CDR3: CATSEWGLGPGELFF
size: many
V: TRBV15
D: TRBD2
J: TRBJ2-2

DNA: TGTGCCAGCAGGACCGGACTAGCGGGCAAATACAATGAGCAGTTCTTC
CDR3: CASRTGLAGKYNEQFF
size: many
V: TRBV7-8
D: TRBD2
J: TRBJ2-1

DNA: TGTGCCAGCAGCTCACATAGCGGGAGGAACTCCTACGAGCAGTACTTC
CDR3: CASSSHSGRNSYEQYF
size: many
V: TRBV14
D: TRBD2
J: TRBJ2-7

DNA: TGTGCCAGCAGCTTACCTAGCGGGGGACAAGAGACCCAGTACTTC
CDR3: CASSLPSGGQETQYF
size: many
V: TRBV7-2
D: TRBD2
J: TRBJ2-5

DNA: TGTGCCAACACTTCACGAAGGCAGGGGTTTAAGCCCCAGCATTTT
CDR3: CANTSRRQGFKPQHF
size: NA
V: TRBV7-3
D: NA
J: TRBJ1-5

DNA: TGCGCCAGCAGCCAAGAACTGCGTGATCAGGTGTTTTTT
CDR3: CASSQELRDQVFF
size: many
V: TRBV4-3
D: NA
J: TRBJ1-4

DNA: TGTGCCAGCAGTGACCCGACAGAAGAGCAGTACTTC
CDR3: CASSDPTEEQYF
size: NA
V: TRBV6-5
D: NA
J: TRBJ2-7

DNA: TGTGCCAGCAGTTACGGTCTGGGCGGCACTGAAGCTTTCTTT
CDR3: CASSYGLGGTEAFF
size: NA
V: TRBV27
D: NA
J: TRBJ1-1

DNA: TGCGCCAGCAGCTTGGGGACAGCAACTAATGAAAAACTGTTTTTT
CDR3: CASSLGTATNEKLFF
size: many
V: TRBV5-1
D: NA
J: TRBJ1-4

DNA: TGCAGCGTTGAAGGCGGGGGAAATAACTATGGCTACACCTTC
CDR3: CSVEGGGNNYGYTF
size: NA
V: TRBV29-1
D: NA
J: TRBJ1-2

DNA: TGTGCCAGCAGCTTAGTACTCGAAGTCGGCGAGCAGTACTTC
CDR3: CASSLVLEVGEQYF
size: NA
V: TRBV7-2
D: NA
J: TRBJ2-7

DNA: TGTGCCAGCAGCGGATGGGGTAACACTGAAGCTTTCTTT
CDR3: CASSGWGNTEAFF
size: NA
V: TRBV7-2
D: NA
J: TRBJ1-1

DNA: TGCAGTGCTAGAGATCCTGGACAGGGACACTTTTTGGACGAGCAGTACTTC
CDR3: CSARDPGQGHFLDEQYF
size: few
V: TRBV20-1
D: TRBD1
J: TRBJ2-7

DNA: TGTGCCAGCAGCCTTCAAAACATTCAGTACTTC
CDR3: CASSLQNIQYF
size: NA
V: TRBV3-1
D: NA
J: TRBJ2-4

DNA: TGTGCCAGCAGTTTCTCGGGGGAAGAGACCCAGTACTTC
CDR3: CASSFSGEETQYF
size: many
V: TRBV12-3/TRBV12-4
D: NA
J: TRBJ2-5

DNA: TGTGCCAGCAGTTTTTGGGACGATCAAGCGACCCAGTACTTC
CDR3: CASSFWDDQATQYF
size: NA
V: TRBV27
D: NA
J: TRBJ2-5

DNA: TGCGCCAGCAGCCAAGATTTAGCGAGCGGAGGGTTCTACGAGCAGTACTTC
CDR3: CASSQDLASGGFYEQYF
size: NA
V: TRBV4-3
D: NA
J: TRBJ2-7

DNA: TGCAGTGCCGTACAGGGTGGTTGGTATGGCTACACCTTC
CDR3: CSAVQGGWYGYTF
size: NA
V: TRBV20-1
D: NA
J: TRBJ1-2

DNA: TGTGCCAGCAAGGTCTTTAGCAATCAGCCCCAGCATTTT
CDR3: CASKVFSNQPQHF
size: NA
V: TRBV28
D: NA
J: TRBJ1-5

DNA: TGTGCCAGCAGGGACAACTCCTACGAGCAGTACTTC
CDR3: CASRDNSYEQYF
size: NA
V: TRBV28
D: NA
J: TRBJ2-7

DNA: TGCAGTGCTAGAGCCAGCGGGGGGAACCCATACAATGAGCAGTTCTTC
CDR3: CSARASGGNPYNEQFF
size: few
V: TRBV20-1
D: TRBD2
J: TRBJ2-1

DNA: TGTGCCAGCAGCCAGACCATGAGAGGGTTTCGCACCGGGGAGCTGTTTTTT
CDR3: CASSQTMRGFRTGELFF
size: NA
V: TRBV4-2
D: NA
J: TRBJ2-2

DNA: TGTGCCAGCAGCTTAGGGGGTGCAGGCAACTCCCTCAATCAGCCCCAGCATTTT
CDR3: CASSLGGAGNSLNQPQHF
size: NA
V: TRBV7-8
D: NA
J: TRBJ1-5

DNA: TGTGCCAGCAGCTTTTCCGGATACTACGAGCAGTACTTC
CDR3: CASSFSGYYEQYF
size: many
V: TRBV7-2
D: NA
J: TRBJ2-7

DNA: TGTGCCAGCAGCTTAGACATATTCGGGGAGCTGTTTTTT
CDR3: CASSLDIFGELFF
size: NA
V: TRBV5-6
D: NA
J: TRBJ2-2

DNA: TGTGCCAGCAGCCCGGAGTTGCCAGCACCCACCTACAATGAGCAGTTCTTC
CDR3: CASSPELPAPTYNEQFF
size: NA
V: TRBV3-1
D: NA
J: TRBJ2-1

DNA: TGTGCCAGCAGTGAAGGGACTAGCGGGAGAAAAGAGACCCAGTACTTC
CDR3: CASSEGTSGRKETQYF
size: few
V: TRBV2
D: TRBD2
J: TRBJ2-5

DNA: TGTGCCAGCAGCGTCCCCGGGGATACGCAGTATTTT
CDR3: CASSVPGDTQYF
size: NA
V: TRBV7-8
D: NA
J: TRBJ2-3

DNA: TGTGCCAGCAGCTTAGCGGTTGGGAGCAATGAGCAGTTCTTC
CDR3: CASSLAVGSNEQFF
size: few
V: TRBV7-2
D: NA
J: TRBJ2-1

DNA: TGTGCCAGCAATCTGGGGGGGATCAACTATGGCTACACCTTC
CDR3: CASNLGGINYGYTF
size: NA
V: TRBV12-3/TRBV12-4
D: NA
J: TRBJ1-2

DNA: TGTGCCAGCAGTTTGCACGGCGGGAAAGAGACCCAGTACTTC
CDR3: CASSLHGGKETQYF
size: many
V: TRBV12-3/TRBV12-4
D: NA
J: TRBJ2-5

DNA: TGTGCCAGCACCTCTCCGGTTGTTTTATACGAGCAGTACTTC
CDR3: CASTSPVVLYEQYF
size: few
V: TRBV6-2/TRBV6-3
D: NA
J: TRBJ2-7

DNA: TGTGCCAGCAGTTTATACGGGGGGGCCGGGAACAATGAGCAGTTCTTC
CDR3: CASSLYGGAGNNEQFF
size: many
V: TRBV27
D: TRBD2
J: TRBJ2-1

DNA: TGTGCCACCGCTCTAGATTCGACCGGGGAGCTGTTTTTT
CDR3: CATALDSTGELFF
size: few
V: TRBV10-3
D: NA
J: TRBJ2-2

DNA: TGCGCCAGCAGCTTCGCAGGGGAGGATGGCTACACCTTC
CDR3: CASSFAGEDGYTF
size: many
V: TRBV5-1
D: NA
J: TRBJ1-2

DNA: TGTGCCAGCAGTTTAGGGGGGAAAGGCTACACCTTC
CDR3: CASSLGGKGYTF
size: many
V: TRBV12-3/TRBV12-4
D: NA
J: TRBJ1-2

DNA: TGTGCCATCAGTGAAGGGGACTCGCCTTCCTACAATGAGCAGTTCTTC
CDR3: CAISEGDSPSYNEQFF
size: many
V: TRBV10-3
D: NA
J: TRBJ2-1

DNA: TGCGCCAGCAGCTATAAGGATCCTGAGAGCATGAACACTGAAGCTTTCTTT
CDR3: CASSYKDPESMNTEAFF
size: many
V: TRBV5-1
D: NA
J: TRBJ1-1